This record concerns one TCR beta chain sequence. These data originate in a study of blood T cell repertoires in COVID-19. Libraries were prepared by immunoSEQ multiplex PCR; TCRdb keeps only in-frame clonotypes and omits some of them. The data show approximately 390,000 clones, around 87% seen once. Trimming cost V 4 bases and J 4 bases; bases outside gene matches: 7. This CDR3 has 15 amino acids. From germline, CDR1 is SGHRS and CDR2 YFSETQ. What was sequenced was peripheral blood. This clonotype originated in a man younger than 30 with active or convalescent COVID-19. This rearrangement joins TRBV5-1 to TRBJ2-1, with 8 bases fitting TRBD1. CDR3 region: CASSTSGQAYNEQFF. DNA for the CDR3: TGCGCCAGCAGCACGTCGGGACAGGCGTACAATGAGCAGTTCTTC.